This is a list of T cell receptor beta chains from one sample in a study of neurological immune-mediated disorders. MiXCR, applied by TCRdb to the 5' RACE reads, yields one record per CDR3 protein. The sample has over 60,000 distinct CDR3 sequences; roughly 4.5% are singletons. Material: PBMCs. Source of these receptors: a woman between 70 and 85 years old with multiple sclerosis. The conserved cysteine and the conserved F or W are not part of the CDR3 here. The order of the fields is V gene, D gene, J gene, CDR3 protein. D genes are given only for firm matches.

TRBV27	-	TRBJ1-5	ASSLSWGLKPQH
TRBV12-3/TRBV12-4	-	TRBJ2-1	ASSPGGYYNEQF
TRBV7-8	-	TRBJ1-4	ASSLRTAATNEKLF
TRBV5-1	TRBD2	TRBJ2-5	ASSLGLAAQGETQY
TRBV5-1	-	TRBJ2-5	ASSLGDRKETQY
TRBV5-6	-	TRBJ1-2	ASRQSKAHYGYT
TRBV6-6	-	TRBJ2-7	ASSSQSPPYEQY
TRBV29-1	-	TRBJ2-1	SVGEGYNEQF
TRBV15	-	TRBJ2-1	ATSPLATGSYNEQF
TRBV25-1	-	TRBJ1-5	ASAGDHGQPQH
TRBV5-1	-	TRBJ2-7	ASSFGDTYEQY
TRBV7-6	TRBD2	TRBJ2-4	ASSKDIAGGPFSIQY
TRBV12-3/TRBV12-4	-	TRBJ2-7	ASRPGGGDSYEQY
TRBV7-2	-	TRBJ1-4	ASSLTWGSNEKLF
TRBV7-8	-	TRBJ2-7	ASSLDTPSYEQY
TRBV6-5	-	TRBJ1-4	ASRPDSSRVGKLF
TRBV7-9	TRBD2	TRBJ2-1	ASSSLGTSGYNEQF
TRBV6-5	TRBD1	TRBJ1-1	ASSYGGTGRVTEAF
TRBV5-1	TRBD2	TRBJ2-3	ASSLEVAGGDRKY
TRBV20-1	-	TRBJ1-1	SARDRQNQAF
TRBV7-8	-	TRBJ2-7	ASSLMASAYYEQY
TRBV2	-	TRBJ1-5	ASSLGRQNQPQH
TRBV5-1	-	TRBJ2-3	ASSETPPGDTQY
TRBV5-1	TRBD2	TRBJ2-3	ASSRGLAEATDTQY
TRBV5-5	-	TRBJ1-5	ASSFGEDPNQPQH
TRBV5-1	-	TRBJ2-3	ASVLGGLTSTDTQY
TRBV20-1	-	TRBJ2-3	SARELGGSDSTDTQY
TRBV5-1	-	TRBJ1-1	ASSRQMDTEAF
TRBV20-1	-	TRBJ1-2	SATQGGGYT
TRBV7-8	-	TRBJ1-1	ASSLPGQEDTEAF
TRBV20-1	TRBD1	TRBJ1-5	SAGYGTGGNQPQH
TRBV5-1	-	TRBJ2-3	ASSPAQSTDTQY